This entry lists 14 T cell receptor beta chains sequenced from one sample in a study of shared clonotypes between healthy human individuals. The method was immunoSEQ multiplex PCR; TCRdb's version includes in-frame clones alone and lacks a portion of them. The sample gives about 2.4 million clones, under 95% of which show up once; approximately 0.37% is in the top ten. Material for sequencing was naive CD4+ T cells from PBMCs. The subset denotes: CD45RA+ positively selected. These TCRs come from a man between 18 and 35 years old in good health. Some clones in this sample may be carry-over from other donors' samples.

The V call is TRBV6-5, the J call TRBJ1-4, with TRBD1 matching over 8 bases. The V gene's germline CDR1 is MNHEY and CDR2 SVGAGI. This CDR3 spans 14 amino acids. Unmatched junction bases numbered 8, after V lost 6 bases and J lost 8 bases. This CDR3 reads CASRRDRLREKLFF. The CDR3 DNA follows: TGTGCCAGCAGGAGGGACAGGCTTCGAGAAAAACTGTTTTTT.

The rearrangement uses TRBV28 and TRBJ2-6; no definite D call. Germline lookup yields CDR1 MDHEN and CDR2 SYDVKM. The CDR3 contains 14 residues. Trimming cost V 4 bases and J 12 bases, with 16 bases left between them. The CDR3 region is CASSSTRTALVLTF. In DNA, the CDR3 is TGTGCCAGCAGTTCCACTCGGACCGCCCTCGTCCTGACTTTC.

This clone appeared a few times. This rearrangement joins TRBV11-2 to TRBJ1-4; D not certain. Trimming left V 6 bases short and J 5 bases short, with 4 bases between. CDR1 is SGHAT, CDR2 FQNNGV, per germline. The CDR3 totals 11 residues. The CDR3, as DNA: TGTGCCAGCAGTGAGAATGAAAAACTGTTTTTT. Translated, it gives CASSENEKLFF.

Only one count was recorded for this clone. V usage is TRBV7-3 and J usage is TRBJ2-6; TRBD1 matches 7 bases. The junction had 5 bases not matched to a gene; V was cut back by 5 bases and J by 1 base. The germline V gene has CDR1 SGHTA and CDR2 FQGTGA. The CDR3 has 16 residues. CDR3 loop: CASSQSGGSGANVLTF. The CDR3 DNA reads as TGTGCCAGCAGCCAATCAGGGGGTTCTGGGGCCAACGTCCTGACTTTC.

The chain has TRBV27 and TRBJ2-7; 9 nucleotides match TRBD1. V was clipped by 6 bases and J by 3 bases; unmatched bases: 9. The CDR3 extends over 15 amino acids. From germline, CDR1 is MNHEY and CDR2 SMNVEV (reference sequence). CDR3 in DNA: TGTGCCAGCAGCCTTAGGGACAGGGCGCTCTACGAGCAGTACTTC. Its protein is CASSLRDRALYEQYF.

The chain recombines TRBV18 with TRBJ2-3; 9 bases line up with TRBD1. This CDR3 comprises 16 residues. V lost 3 bases to trimming and J lost 1 base; unmatched junction nucleotides: 5. Germline V gene data show CDR1 as KGHSH and CDR2 as LQKENI. The CDR3 loop is CASSPWTGDGTDTQYF. The CDR3 bases are TGTGCCAGCTCACCCTGGACAGGGGACGGCACAGATACGCAGTATTTT.

This rearrangement joins TRBV7-2 to TRBJ2-7; TRBD2 matches 7 bases. J lost 4 bases, V lost 1 base, and 10 bases had no gene match. The CDR3 is 16 residues long. Germline V gene sequence: CDR1 SGHTA, CDR2 FQGNSA. The CDR3 region is CASSLGPSGARYEQYF. The CDR3 nucleotides are TGTGCCAGCAGCTTAGGCCCTAGCGGAGCGAGATACGAGCAGTACTTC. The entire variable domain, with the rest obtained from reference TRBV7-2 and TRBJ2-7, is as follows: GAGVSQSPSNKVTEKGKDVELRCDPISGHTALYWYRQSLGQGLEFLIYFQGNSAPDKSGLPSDRFSAERTGGSVSTLTIQRTQQEDSAVYLCASSLGPSGARYEQYFGPGTRLTVT.

V gene TRBV6-4 combines with J gene TRBJ1-6, with unresolved D. V dropped 4 bases and J dropped 10 bases, with 11 bases sitting between them. Germline values: CDR1 MRHNA, CDR2 SNTAGT. The CDR3 covers 13 residues. The CDR3 sequence is CASSVGGQSPLHF. DNA for the CDR3: TGTGCCAGCAGTGTGGGTGGGCAGTCACCCCTCCACTTT.

This clone was seen only once. The rearrangement uses TRBV2 and TRBJ2-1; D not certain. The germline V gene has CDR1 SNHLY and CDR2 FYNNEI. Trimming removed 7 bases at V and 7 bases at J, with 20 bases between. The CDR3 sequence is 15 residues long. In DNA form, the CDR3 reads TGTGCCAGCACTCTCAGAGGACGGTTTGGGAATGAGCAGTTCTTC. Its translation: CASTLRGRFGNEQFF.

The gene calls are TRBV6-5 and TRBJ1-5; no reliable D call. V was clipped by 2 bases and J by 13 bases, with 15 bases between them. The CDR3 totals 13 residues. CDR1 and CDR2 from the germline V gene are MNHEY and SVGAGI. The chain's CDR3 is CASSYEPRARQHF. CDR3 nucleotide sequence: TGTGCCAGCAGTTACGAACCTCGGGCGAGGCAGCATTTT.

The chain uses TRBV30 and TRBJ1-3; D gene uncertain. Trimming took off 0 bases at V and 0 bases at J, with 6 bases between the two ends. Germline values: CDR1 GTSNPN, CDR2 SVGIG (reference sequence). The CDR3 has 14 residues. CDR3 coding DNA: TGTGCCTGGAGTGTACTGACCTCTGGAAACACCATATATTTT. This encodes CAWSVLTSGNTIYF.

The chain combines TRBV16 with TRBJ1-2, with a tentative D call TRBD1 (5 bases). The CDR3 sequence is 14 residues long. V lost 0 bases, J lost 2 bases, and 7 bases lay in between. Germline V lookup: CDR1 KGHSY, CDR2 FQNENV. Here the CDR3 DNA reads TGTGCCAGCAGCCAATCTGACAGCAACTATGGCTACACCTTC. Protein: CASSQSDSNYGYTF.

This clone has just one count. This chain joins TRBV7-6 and TRBJ1-1; D ambiguous. The V gene's germline CDR1 is SGHVS and CDR2 FNYEAQ. The CDR3 length is 15 residues. The V end was cut by 0 bases, the J end by 5 bases, with 13 bases between. CDR3 protein: CASSLAPSEATEAFF. The DNA for the CDR3 is TGTGCCAGCAGCTTAGCTCCTTCCGAGGCGACTGAAGCTTTCTTT.

The rearrangement joins TRBV6-5 to TRBJ2-2, with 8 nucleotides matching TRBD2. The V gene end was trimmed by 6 bases and the J gene end by 6 bases; junction bases not matched to a gene: 6. The CDR3 is 14 residues long. CDR1 is MNHEY, CDR2 SVGAGI, per germline. The CDR3 loop is CASRRTGGPGELFF. CDR3 nucleotide sequence: TGTGCCAGCAGACGCACGGGGGGGCCCGGGGAGCTGTTTTTT.